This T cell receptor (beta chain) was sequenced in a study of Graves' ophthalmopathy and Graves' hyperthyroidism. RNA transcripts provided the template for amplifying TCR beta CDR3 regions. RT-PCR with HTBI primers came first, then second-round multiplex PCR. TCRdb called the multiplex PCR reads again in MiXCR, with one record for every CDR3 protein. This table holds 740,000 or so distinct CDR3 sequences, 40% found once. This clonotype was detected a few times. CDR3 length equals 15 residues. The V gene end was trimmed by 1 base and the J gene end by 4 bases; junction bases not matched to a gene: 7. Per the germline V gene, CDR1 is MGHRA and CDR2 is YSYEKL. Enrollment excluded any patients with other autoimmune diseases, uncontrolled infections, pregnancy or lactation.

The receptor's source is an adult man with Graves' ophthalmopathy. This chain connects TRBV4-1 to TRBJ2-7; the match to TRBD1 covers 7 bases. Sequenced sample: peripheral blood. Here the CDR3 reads CASSQATGFGYEQYF. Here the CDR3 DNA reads TGCGCCAGCAGCCAAGCGACAGGGTTTGGATACGAGCAGTACTTC.